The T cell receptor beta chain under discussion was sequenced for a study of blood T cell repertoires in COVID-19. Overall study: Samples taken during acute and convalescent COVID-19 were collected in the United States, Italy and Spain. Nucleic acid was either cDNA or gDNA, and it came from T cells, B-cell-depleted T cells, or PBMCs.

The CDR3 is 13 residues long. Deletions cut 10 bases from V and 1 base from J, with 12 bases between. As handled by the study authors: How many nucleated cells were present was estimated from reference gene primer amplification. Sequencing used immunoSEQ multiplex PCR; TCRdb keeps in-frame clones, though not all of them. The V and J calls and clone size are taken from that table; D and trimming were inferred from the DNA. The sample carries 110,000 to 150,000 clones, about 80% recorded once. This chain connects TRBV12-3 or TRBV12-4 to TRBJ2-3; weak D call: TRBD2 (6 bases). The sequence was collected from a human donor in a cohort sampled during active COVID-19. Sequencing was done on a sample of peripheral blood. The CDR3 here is CATVGGGTDTQYF. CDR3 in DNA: TGTGCCACCGTAGGAGGGGGCACAGATACGCAGTATTTT.